This T cell receptor beta chain was recovered during a study of PD-L1 blockade in urothelial cancer. Study context: In the patient group, about 90% of the roughly 29 were males with bladder-origin urothelial cancer. Median blood clonality was roughly 0.074, with about 81,000 unique TCRs. Points from the study as a whole: Patients with below-median pretreatment blood clonality survived longer.

CDR3 length equals 19 residues. Time point here: peripheral blood 6 weeks after treatment start. This clone was seen a few times. Its cognate antigen is unknown. TCRdb's copy holds only in-frame clones and misses some; the assay was immunoSEQ multiplex PCR. The profile covers under 30,000 clones, with 75% to 85% appearing a single time and 3% to 3.5% taken by the ten largest. This specimen was PBMCs, taken around atezolizumab (anti-PD-L1) treatment. The source of this sequence is a man between 70 and 80 years old with urothelial cancer. The chain joins TRBV12-1 to TRBJ2-2; the table calls TRBD2, which could not be checked here. TRBV12-1 constitutes a pseudogene. The CDR3 sequence: CASSFAIRASGSVAGELFF. Written as DNA, the CDR3 is TGTGCCAGCAGCTTTGCCATAAGGGCTAGCGGGAGTGTAGCCGGGGAGCTGTTTTTT.